This T cell receptor beta chain came from a study of blood T cell repertoires in COVID-19. This clone was seen once. CDR1 is MNHNS and CDR2 is SASEGT in the germline V gene. V lost 3 bases and J lost 4, with 16 bases in between. CDR3 length: 15 residues. The assay was immunoSEQ multiplex PCR, and TCRdb's table has in-frame clones only and misses some. The table records over 250,000 clones, about 85% of them present only once. Sequenced input: peripheral blood. This TCR came from a man in his 60s who had recovered from COVID-19. The V call is TRBV6-1, the J call TRBJ2-7, with a tentative D call TRBD2 (7 bases). CDR3 sequence: CASSEHRGGPYEQYF. DNA of the CDR3: TGTGCCAGCAGTGAGCATCGCGGGGGCCCTTACGAGCAGTACTTC.